This T cell receptor (beta chain) was retrieved from a study of breast tumors, draining lymph nodes, adjacent tissues. Overall study findings and caveats: Luminal-like breast cancer showed significantly greater tumor-nontumor repertoire similarity than basal-like breast cancer did. That most tumor T cells come from lymph nodes remained unproven. Tumors had less TCR diversity than lymph nodes, more than nontumor tissue.

Each CDR3 protein gets one entry after TCRdb re-called the multiplex PCR reads with MiXCR. This table has some 110,000 distinct CDR3 sequences, less than 40% appearing once. This clonotype was picked up many times. Its antigen is unidentified. Axillary draining lymph nodes of breast cancer patients supplied the node samples. Germline lookup yields CDR1 DFQATT and CDR2 SNEGSKA (reference sequence). V gave up 3 bases and J gave up 5 bases; unmatched junction bases: 9. The CDR3 is made up of 14 amino acids. This TCR was sampled from a female donor with breast cancer. Some clones in this sample may be carry-over from other donors' samples. The V and J genes are TRBV20-1 and TRBJ2-7; TRBD2 aligns across 8 bases. Sequenced: axillary lymph node tissue. CDR3 loop: CSASGPAGANEQYF. Here the CDR3 DNA reads TGCAGTGCTAGCGGGCCAGCGGGAGCGAACGAGCAGTACTTC.